This T cell receptor (beta chain) comes out of a study of graft-versus-host responses after intestinal transplantation. The study, taken as a whole, reports: Across patients carrying graft-donor T cell macrochimerism, allografts held high graft-versus-host to host-versus-graft clonal ratios. Detection of GvH clones occurred in recipient marrow, and some had their first appearance in ileum or blood.

Sequenced by immunoSEQ multiplex PCR; TCRdb stores in-frame clones only, minus some. The sample contains 9,500 to 12,000 clones, about 80% of which appear only once. With 1 base removed from V and 3 bases from J, the gap between germline ends came to 7 bases. This CDR3 region has 14 residues. Germline-derived CDR1 and CDR2 are SGHTA and FQGNSA. This clone was seen only a few times. Its specificity is unknown. Intraepithelial lymphocytes and lamina propria lymphocytes were released through processing of graft tissue. Sequenced material: ileum tissue, taken 23 days after intestinal transplant. The chain employs TRBV7-2 and TRBJ2-1; perhaps D is TRBD1 or TRBD2 (5 bases each). This TCR was recovered from a human patient who received an intestinal transplant, so some T cells may come from the graft donor. The DNA for the CDR3 is TGTGCCAGCAGCTTAGGGGGGTACTACAATGAGCAGTTCTTC. Its protein product is CASSLGGYYNEQFF.